This is a list of T cell receptor beta chains from one sample in a study of T cells in Graves' hyperthyroidism and ophthalmopathy. Using its own MiXCR run on the multiplex PCR reads, TCRdb lists one record per CDR3 protein. The table has around 560,000 distinct CDR3 sequences, 16% seen once. The sequencing input was blood. These receptors came from a woman between 18 and 29 years old with Graves' hyperthyroidism. The CDR3 runs from the conserved cysteine through the conserved F or W. A D gene is named only where the DNA matches it firmly. Size values are once, few and many counts, or a class for expanded clones, and some rows have none.

>-|TRBJ1-4|-|TRBV3-1
CASSQDPGANEKLFF
TGTGCCAGCAGCCAAGACCCAGGGGCTAATGAAAAACTGTTTTTT
>few|TRBJ2-1|-|TRBV12-3/TRBV12-4
CASSFEVGKNEQFF
TGTGCCAGCAGTTTTGAGGTAGGAAAGAATGAGCAGTTCTTC
>many|TRBJ1-5|-|TRBV28
CASTRRGTVSQPQHF
TGTGCCAGCACCCGGAGGGGGACCGTCTCTCAGCCCCAGCATTTT
>-|TRBJ2-7|TRBD2|TRBV19
CASSMSPGGHGEQYF
TGTGCCAGTAGTATGTCCCCGGGAGGCCACGGCGAGCAGTACTTC
>-|TRBJ2-3|-|TRBV7-2
CASSLAGLRWVDTQYF
TGTGCCAGCAGCTTAGCAGGACTTCGATGGGTGGATACGCAGTATTTT
>few|TRBJ2-1|-|TRBV15
CATSMRHEQFF
TGTGCCACCAGCATGAGGCATGAGCAGTTCTTC
>-|TRBJ1-1|TRBD1|TRBV11-2
CASSLGPAGGFTEAFF
TGTGCCAGCAGCTTAGGCCCAGCAGGGGGCTTTACTGAAGCTTTCTTT
>-|TRBJ2-7|TRBD1|TRBV4-3
CASSQEKSGRQGRSYEQYF
TGCGCCAGCAGCCAAGAAAAGTCGGGTCGACAGGGGAGATCCTACGAGCAGTACTTC
>many|TRBJ1-5|TRBD1|TRBV6-2/TRBV6-3
CASSQPTGAIGQPQHF
TGTGCCAGCAGTCAACCTACAGGGGCGATAGGGCAGCCCCAGCATTTT
>many|TRBJ2-5|-|TRBV20-1
CSASLRRETQYF
TGCAGTGCTAGCCTCCGACGAGAGACCCAGTACTTC
>many|TRBJ2-1|TRBD2|TRBV20-1
CSATATGRTDNEQFF
TGCAGTGCAACTGCGACCGGGAGGACCGACAATGAGCAGTTCTTC
>-|TRBJ2-5|-|TRBV20-1
CSAPPTRSPRTQYF
TGCAGTGCCCCCCCGACCCGTAGCCCCAGGACCCAGTACTTC
>few|TRBJ1-2|-|TRBV4-2
CASSQSMLGGPGYGYTF
TGTGCCAGCAGCCAATCGATGTTAGGGGGGCCGGGCTATGGCTACACCTTC
>-|TRBJ1-2|-|TRBV29-1
CSVVPSRAPTRKGYTF
TGCAGCGTTGTCCCCTCGCGGGCCCCTACTAGAAAAGGCTACACCTTC
>-|TRBJ2-5|TRBD1|TRBV25-1
CASSARDRVFETQYF
TGTGCCAGCAGTGCCCGGGACAGGGTTTTCGAGACCCAGTACTTC
>few|TRBJ2-2|-|TRBV10-1
CASSESGSGELFF
TGCGCCAGCAGTGAGTCAGGCTCCGGGGAGCTGTTTTTT
>many|TRBJ2-7|-|TRBV24-1
CATSVAGAREQYF
TGTGCCACCAGTGTCGCGGGGGCGCGGGAGCAGTACTTC